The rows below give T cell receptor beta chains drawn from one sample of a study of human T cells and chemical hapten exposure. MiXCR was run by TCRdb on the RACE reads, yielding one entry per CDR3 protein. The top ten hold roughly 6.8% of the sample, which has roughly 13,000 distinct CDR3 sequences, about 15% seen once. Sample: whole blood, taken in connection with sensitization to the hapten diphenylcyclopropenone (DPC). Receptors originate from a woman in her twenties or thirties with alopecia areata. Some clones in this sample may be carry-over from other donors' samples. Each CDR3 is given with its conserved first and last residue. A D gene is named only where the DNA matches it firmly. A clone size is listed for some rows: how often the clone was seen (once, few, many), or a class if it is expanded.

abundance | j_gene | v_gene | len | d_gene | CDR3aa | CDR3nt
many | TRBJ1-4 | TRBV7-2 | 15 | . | CASSSRPTTNEKLFF | TGTGCCAGCAGCAGCAGACCAACAACTAATGAAAAACTGTTTTTT
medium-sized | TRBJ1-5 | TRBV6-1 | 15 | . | CASRTDGNSNQPQHF | TGTGCCAGCAGGACCGACGGGAATAGCAATCAGCCCCAGCATTTT
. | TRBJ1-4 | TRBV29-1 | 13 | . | CSVGRIMGEKLFF | TGCAGCGTTGGGAGGATTATGGGTGAAAAACTGTTTTTT
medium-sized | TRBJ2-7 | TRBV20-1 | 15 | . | CSARVDRGNSYEQYF | TGCAGTGCTAGGGTCGATCGGGGAAACTCCTACGAGCAGTACTTC
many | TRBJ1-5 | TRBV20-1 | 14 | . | CSAPSDGGNQPQHF | TGCAGTGCCCCCTCGGACGGTGGAAATCAGCCCCAGCATTTT
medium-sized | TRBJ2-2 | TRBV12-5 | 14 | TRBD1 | CASAQGVYSGELFF | TGTGCTAGTGCCCAGGGGGTGTACTCCGGGGAGCTGTTTTTT
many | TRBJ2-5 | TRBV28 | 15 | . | CASTKPLGIQETQYF | TGTGCCAGCACCAAACCCCTAGGTATCCAAGAGACCCAGTACTTC
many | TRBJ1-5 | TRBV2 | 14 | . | CASQRGGFNQPQHF | TGTGCCAGCCAGCGGGGGGGCTTCAATCAGCCCCAGCATTTT
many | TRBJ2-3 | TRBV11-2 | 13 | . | CASRRGGPDTQYF | TGTGCCAGCAGGAGGGGGGGGCCAGATACGCAGTATTTT
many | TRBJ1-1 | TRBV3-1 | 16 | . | CASSQGGTGANTEAFF | TGTGCCAGCAGCCAAGGGGGAACGGGGGCGAACACTGAAGCTTTCTTT
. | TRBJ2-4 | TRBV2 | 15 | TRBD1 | CASIFDRGRRDIQYF | TGTGCCAGCATTTTTGACAGGGGGCGTCGGGACATTCAGTACTTC
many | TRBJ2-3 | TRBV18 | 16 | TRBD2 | CASSPLAGGLTDTQYF | TGTGCCAGCTCACCACTAGCGGGGGGGCTGACAGATACGCAGTATTTT
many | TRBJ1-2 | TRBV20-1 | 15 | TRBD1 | CSAREPGTGNYGYTF | TGCAGTGCTAGAGAGCCCGGGACAGGGAACTATGGCTACACCTTC
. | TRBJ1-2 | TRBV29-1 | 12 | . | CSVEKLDYGYTF | TGCAGCGTTGAAAAATTAGACTATGGCTACACCTTC
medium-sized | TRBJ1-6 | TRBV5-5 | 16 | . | CASSPRVPSYNSPLHF | TGTGCCAGCAGCCCCAGGGTGCCCTCCTATAATTCACCCCTCCACTTT
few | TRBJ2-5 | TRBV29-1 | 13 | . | CSVAFRDLETQYF | TGCAGCGTCGCCTTCCGGGACCTGGAGACCCAGTACTTC
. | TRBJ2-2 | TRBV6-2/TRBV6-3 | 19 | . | CASSSRTGTRITNTGELFF | TGTGCCAGCAGTTCCCGCACCGGGACACGGATAACAAACACCGGGGAGCTGTTTTTT
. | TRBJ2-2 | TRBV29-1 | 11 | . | CSATKGGELFF | TGCAGCGCCACCAAAGGCGGGGAGCTGTTTTTT
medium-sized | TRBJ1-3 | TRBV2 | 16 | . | CASKPDRLGSGNTIYF | TGTGCCAGCAAGCCTGACAGGCTCGGCTCTGGAAACACCATATATTTT
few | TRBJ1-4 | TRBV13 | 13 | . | CASSLQRDEKLFF | TGTGCCAGCAGCCTCCAAAGAGATGAAAAACTGTTTTTT
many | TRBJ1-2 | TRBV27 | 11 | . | CASRGFYGYTF | TGTGCCAGCAGGGGGTTCTATGGCTACACCTTC
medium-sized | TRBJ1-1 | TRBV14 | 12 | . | CASSQETLEAFF | TGTGCCAGCAGCCAAGAAACTCTTGAAGCTTTCTTT
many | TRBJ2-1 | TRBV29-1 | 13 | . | CSVEGPVYNEQFF | TGCAGCGTTGAAGGGCCGGTGTACAATGAGCAGTTCTTC
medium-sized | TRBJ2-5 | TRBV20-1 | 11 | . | CSARIMETQYF | TGCAGTGCTAGAATAATGGAGACCCAGTACTTC